This TCR beta chain was identified during a study of blood T cell repertoires in COVID-19. The CDR3 length is 19 residues. Per the germline V gene, CDR1 is ENHRY and CDR2 is SYGVKD. Losses at the gene ends were 0 bases for V and 3 bases for J; bases not matched to a gene: 14. This clone turned up a few times. Sequencing used immunoSEQ multiplex PCR; TCRdb keeps in-frame clones, though not all of them. Of about 71,000 clones in the sample, roughly 83% were seen once. The sequenced sample consisted of peripheral blood. This sequence was found in a man in his 70s with acute or convalescent COVID-19. The rearrangement uses TRBV10-3 and TRBJ2-7; 10 bases are shared with TRBD2. The CDR3 protein is CAISESVWTSGRTNYEQYF. The CDR3 DNA is TGTGCCATCAGTGAGTCAGTTTGGACTAGCGGAAGGACAAACTACGAGCAGTACTTC.